This T cell receptor (beta chain) was obtained from a study of T cell responses to AZD1222 COVID-19 vaccine. CDR1 SGHRS and CDR2 YFSETQ come from the germline V gene. The CDR3 runs 15 residues. V gave up 4 bases and J gave up 2 bases; unmatched junction bases: 3. Method: immunoSEQ multiplex PCR; TCRdb's copy keeps in-frame clones and lacks some. The sample consists of over 80,000 clones, 85% to 90% of them appearing once. The starting material was peripheral blood, obtained on day 0 of AZD1222 vaccination. The gene calls are TRBV5-1 and TRBJ2-1; TRBD2 aligns across 10 bases. This TCR was sampled from an adult in good health. This CDR3 reads CASSPSGSTYNEQFF. Written as DNA, the CDR3 is TGCGCCAGCAGCCCTAGCGGGAGCACCTACAATGAGCAGTTCTTC.